What follows describes a single T cell receptor (beta chain). The antigen is not known. CDR1 and CDR2 from the germline V gene are SGDLS and YYNGEE. CDR3 length: 16 residues. J was trimmed by 0 bases and V by 4 bases; bases with no gene match: 6. The record originates from a study of cytomegalovirus exposure and HLA in healthy donors. The study's findings and limits: Reportedly, HLA-A and HLA-B alleles of most subjects were accurately predicted from TCR beta.

It was with 60 Vbeta and 13 Jbeta primers that the PCR ran. Libraries were prepared by immunoSEQ multiplex PCR; TCRdb keeps only in-frame clonotypes and omits some of them. This sample contains fewer than 60,000 clones. Sequencing used PBMCs. The chain is built from TRBV9 and TRBJ2-2, with TRBD2 matching 7 bases. The clonotype comes from a woman aged 25 to 45 in good health and CMV-seropositive. CDR3 amino acids: CASSLRGGTNTGELFF. In DNA, the CDR3 is TGTGCCAGCAGCCTTCGGGGAGGGACGAACACCGGGGAGCTGTTTTTT.